Presented here are 29 T cell receptor beta chains from one specimen sequenced in a study of control samples from healthy donors and cancer patients. Repertoires were generated with immunoSEQ multiplex PCR, while TCRdb's copy carries only in-frame clones and drops some. The sample contains 100,000 to 150,000 clones, about 92% of which appear only once. The material sequenced was PBMCs. These receptors originate from a man aged 50-59 years with head and neck cancer.

The CDR3: CASSLTGFYEQYF. CDR3 sequence (DNA): TGTGCCAGCAGCTTGACAGGGTTCTACGAGCAGTACTTC. This rearrangement joins TRBV5-6 to TRBJ2-7; tentative D call: TRBD1 (6 bases). Trimming removed 1 base from V and 3 bases from J, with 8 bases in between. Germline V gene sequence: CDR1 SGHDT, CDR2 YYEEEE. This CDR3 spans 13 amino acids.

The chain combines TRBV11-2 with TRBJ2-5; D gene ambiguous. Germline V gene sequence: CDR1 SGHAT, CDR2 FQNNGV. This CDR3 region has 15 residues. V was trimmed by 5 bases and J by 2 bases, leaving 15 bases between them. This chain's CDR3 is CASSPEVGRQETQYF. CDR3 coding DNA: TGTGCCAGCAGCCCAGAGGTAGGGCGACAAGAGACCCAGTACTTC. Supplemented by reference TRBV11-2 and TRBJ2-5, the full variable domain reads EAGVAQSPRYKIIEKRQSVAFWCNPISGHATLYWYQQILGQGPKLLIQFQNNGVVDDSQLPKDRFSAERLKGVDSTLKIQPAKLEDSAVYLCASSPEVGRQETQYFGPGTRLLVL.

In its sample, this clone was seen once. The V and J genes are TRBV5-1 and TRBJ2-7; the match to TRBD1 covers 7 bases. CDR1 and CDR2 (germline): SGHRS, YFSETQ. The V segment lost 2 bases and the J segment 4 bases; nucleotides outside the gene matches: 6. CDR3 size: 14 residues. Written as DNA, the CDR3 is TGCGCCAGCAGCTTAACAGGGGAAAGGTACGAGCAGTACTTC. Amino acids: CASSLTGERYEQYF. The full variable domain, in which reference TRBV5-1 and TRBJ2-7 provide the parts outside the CDR3, is KAGVTQTPRYLIKTRGQQVTLSCSPISGHRSVSWYQQTPGQGLQFLFEYFSETQRNKGNFPGRFSGRQFSNSRSEMNVSTLELGDSALYLCASSLTGERYEQYFGPGTRLTVT.

This rearrangement joins TRBV5-4 to TRBJ2-7; D remains ambiguous. This CDR3 contains 14 residues. Between the trimmed V and J ends, which lost 1 base and 0 bases, there was a span of 8 bases. From germline, CDR1 is SGHNT and CDR2 YYREEE (reference sequence). CDR3 nucleotide sequence: TGTGCCAGCAGCTTGCGCGCCGACTCCTACGAGCAGTACTTC. Its protein is CASSLRADSYEQYF. Based on the CDR3 plus reference TRBV5-4 and TRBJ2-7, the full variable domain is ETGVTQSPTHLIKTRGQQVTLRCSSQSGHNTVSWYQQALGQGPQFIFQYYREEENGRGNFPPRFSGLQFPNYSSELNVNALELDDSALYLCASSLRADSYEQYFGPGTRLTVT.

The count of this clone is one. The chain combines TRBV10-3 with TRBJ1-1; the D is unclear. V was trimmed by 8 bases and J by 0 bases, leaving 10 bases between them. The CDR3 totals 13 residues. From germline, CDR1 is ENHRY and CDR2 SYGVKD. The DNA of the CDR3 is TGTGCCATCGCGTACGGCGTGAACACTGAAGCTTTCTTT. It specifies CAIAYGVNTEAFF.

V and J are TRBV6-5 and TRBJ1-1; no definite D call. CDR3 length: 14 residues. Per the germline V gene, CDR1 is MNHEY and CDR2 is SVGAGI. The ends were cut back, 0 bases at V and 4 bases at J, with 9 bases in the middle. In DNA, the CDR3 is TGTGCCAGCAGTTACTCCAAGGATTCCACTGAAGCTTTCTTT. This encodes CASSYSKDSTEAFF.

This rearrangement joins TRBV7-8 to TRBJ1-1; D remains unclear. V was shortened by 1 base and J by 2 bases, with 8 bases between the two germline ends. The length of the CDR3 is 14 residues. CDR1 and CDR2 from the germline V gene are SGHVS and FQNEAQ. As DNA, the CDR3 is TGTGCCAGCAGCTTAGTCGTGACCAACACTGAAGCTTTCTTT. This encodes CASSLVVTNTEAFF. Combining the CDR3 with reference TRBV7-8 and TRBJ1-1 gives the whole variable domain GAGVSQSPRYKVAKRGQDVALRCDPISGHVSLFWYQQALGQGPEFLTYFQNEAQLDKSGLPSDRFFAERPEGSVSTLKIQRTQQEDSAVYLCASSLVVTNTEAFFGQGTRLTVV.

The chain combines TRBV24-1 with TRBJ2-2, with a tentative D call TRBD1 (5 bases). Germline V gene sequence: CDR1 KGHDR, CDR2 SFDVKD. There are 16 residues in the CDR3. V was clipped by 4 bases and J by 4 bases, with 15 bases between them. The CDR3 DNA sequence: TGTGCCACCAGTGAAAGTCCCGGCCAGGGCACCGGGGAGCTGTTTTTT. It translates to CATSESPGQGTGELFF.

The chain combines TRBV21-1 with TRBJ1-6; no check of the table's D call, TRBD1, against the DNA was made. TRBV21-1 corresponds to a pseudogene. This CDR3 has 16 residues. The CDR3 here is CASSNPGGMRNSPLHF. CDR3 sequence (DNA): TGTGCCAGCAGCAACCCAGGGGGCATGAGGAATTCACCCCTCCACTTT.

The V gene is TRBV9, the J gene TRBJ2-7, with D possibly being TRBD1 (6 bases). This CDR3 has 14 amino acids. Germline CDR1 reads SGDLS; CDR2 reads YYNGEE. V was shortened by 0 bases and J by 5 bases, with 12 bases between the two germline ends. The CDR3 nucleotides read TGTGCCAGCAGCGTAGCAGGGGTGACCCACGAGCAGTACTTC. Its translation is CASSVAGVTHEQYF.

The chain joins TRBV2 to TRBJ2-3; D is unresolved. Trimming took 7 bases from V and 1 from J, leaving 9 bases between them. The CDR3 consists of 13 residues. CDR1 is SNHLY, CDR2 FYNNEI, per germline. CDR3 amino acids: CASNGVGTDTQYF. CDR3 bases: TGTGCCAGCAATGGGGTTGGCACAGATACGCAGTATTTT.

This chain connects TRBV5-1 to TRBJ1-5; 7 positions match TRBD1. There are 21 residues in the CDR3. CDR1 SGHRS and CDR2 YFSETQ come from the germline V gene. Losses at the gene ends were 8 bases for V and 0 bases for J; bases not matched to a gene: 26. CDR3 bases: TGCGCCAGTCACTTACTACTTCCGGGACAGAGGTTACTGTATAGCAATCAGCCCCAGCATTTT. It translates to CASHLLLPGQRLLYSNQPQHF.

The rearrangement links TRBV19 to TRBJ2-7; a weak D match, TRBD1 (5 bases). This CDR3 has 17 amino acids. In germline, CDR1 is LNHDA, CDR2 SQIVND (reference sequence). Trimming cost V 5 bases and J 2 bases, with 22 bases left between them. CDR3 region: CASSPRGQITSPYEQYF. CDR3 nucleotide sequence: TGTGCCAGTAGTCCTAGGGGCCAGATAACCTCCCCCTACGAGCAGTACTTC.

The chain uses TRBV7-9 and TRBJ1-6; 7 bases match TRBD1. V lost 3 bases, J lost 7 bases, and 3 bases stayed unmatched. This CDR3 contains 14 residues. CDR1 SEHNR and CDR2 FQNEAQ come from the germline V gene (reference sequence). The CDR3 coding sequence is TGTGCCAGCAGCTTGGGGGACAGAAATTCACCCCTCCACTTT. Amino acid sequence: CASSLGDRNSPLHF.

This clone was picked up one time. The chain carries TRBV7-3 and TRBJ1-1; 10 nucleotides line up with TRBD1. Germline V gene lookup returns CDR1 SGHTA and CDR2 FQGTGA. This CDR3 contains 14 residues. V lost 5 bases to trimming and J lost 6 bases; unmatched junction nucleotides: 6. Here the CDR3 reads CASSPDRGWAEAFF. CDR3 sequence (DNA): TGTGCCAGCAGCCCGGACAGGGGGTGGGCTGAAGCTTTCTTT. The full variable domain, completed using reference TRBV7-3 and TRBJ1-1, is GAGVSQTPSNKVTEKGKYVELRCDPISGHTALYWYRQSLGQGPEFLIYFQGTGAADDSGLPNDRFFAVRPEGSVSTLKIQRTERGDSAVYLCASSPDRGWAEAFFGQGTRLTVV.

The gene calls are TRBV7-9 and TRBJ2-7; TRBD1 matches at 11 bases. Per the germline V gene, CDR1 is SEHNR and CDR2 is FQNEAQ (reference sequence). The CDR3 has 14 residues. Germline trimming cut 5 bases from V and 6 bases from J; bases unmatched to any gene: 6. The CDR3 reads CASSLRTGGFEQYF. The CDR3 nucleotides are TGTGCCAGCAGCCTACGGACAGGGGGCTTCGAGCAGTACTTC.

V gene TRBV7-9 combines with J gene TRBJ1-5; D ambiguous. CDR1 is SEHNR, CDR2 FQNEAQ, per germline (reference sequence). CDR3 length: 13 residues. V shed 4 bases and J shed 0 bases, with 4 bases lying between them. CDR3 in DNA: TGTGCCAGCAGCTCCGTTAGCAATCAGCCCCAGCATTTT. Translating gives CASSSVSNQPQHF.

The chain has TRBV6-6 and TRBJ2-2; 10 bases align to TRBD2. V was pared by 6 bases and J by 7 bases, with 5 bases of the junction left unmatched. Germline V gene sequence: CDR1 MNHNY, CDR2 SVGAGI (reference sequence). The CDR3 is made up of 14 amino acids. CDR3 bases: TGTGCCAGCAGACCCAGCGGGGGGGGCGGGGAGCTGTTTTTT. It codes for CASRPSGGGGELFF.

The rearrangement uses TRBV4-3 and TRBJ2-1; the D call may be TRBD1 or TRBD2 (6 bases each). Germline V lookup: CDR1 LGHNA, CDR2 YSLEER. V gave up 1 base and J gave up 8 bases, with 36 bases separating them. CDR3 size: 22 residues. The chain's CDR3 is CASSQGPVVGRWQGSSGDEQFF. The CDR3 DNA reads as TGCGCCAGCAGCCAAGGCCCCGTAGTCGGTCGCTGGCAGGGGTCATCGGGGGATGAGCAGTTCTTC.

The chain employs TRBV7-9 and TRBJ2-3; 10 bases align to TRBD2. The CDR3 length is 19 residues. Germline CDR1 reads SEHNR; CDR2 reads FQNEAQ (reference sequence). V shed 1 base, J shed 1 base, and the junction held 11 bases outside the gene matches. CDR3 sequence: CASSLVAGGTLLRTDTQYF. DNA for the CDR3: TGTGCCAGCAGCTTAGTAGCGGGGGGCACTCTTCTACGCACAGATACGCAGTATTTT.

The chain joins TRBV27 to TRBJ2-5; TRBD2 matches 10 bases. Looked up from germline, CDR1 is MNHEY and CDR2 is SMNVEV (reference sequence). The CDR3 covers 15 residues. Trimming took 2 bases from V and 3 from J; bases not matched to a gene: 3. CDR3 sequence reads: CASSLGLAGEETQYF. In nucleotides, the CDR3 is TGTGCCAGCAGTTTAGGGCTAGCGGGGGAAGAGACCCAGTACTTC.

V is TRBV28 and J is TRBJ2-5, with a weak D call TRBD2 (5 bases). CDR3 length: 13 residues. The germline CDR1 and CDR2 sequences are MDHEN and SYDVKM. V lost 6 bases, J lost 1 base, and 9 bases lay in between. This chain's CDR3 is CASRKRFQETQYF. The DNA for the CDR3 is TGTGCCAGCAGGAAGCGGTTCCAAGAGACCCAGTACTTC.

This clone was recorded only once. This rearrangement joins TRBV2 to TRBJ1-2; weak D call: TRBD1 (6 bases). Germline CDR1 SNHLY, CDR2 FYNNEI. This CDR3 is built from 16 residues. The V end was cut by 8 bases, the J end by 8 bases, with 27 bases between. CDR3 bases: TGTGCCAGCCAACCCCTAGGGGGGGCAGGCGGGGTCGGCTACACCTTC. This sequence encodes CASQPLGGAGGVGYTF. Together with reference TRBV2 and TRBJ1-2, the CDR3 gives the full variable domain: EPEVTQTPSHQVTQMGQEVILRCVPISNHLYFYWYRQILGQKVEFLVSFYNNEISEKSEIFDDQFSVERPDGSNFTLKIRSTKLEDSAMYFCASQPLGGAGGVGYTFGSGTRLTVV.

This rearrangement joins TRBV3-1 (or the pseudogene TRBV3-2) to TRBJ1-2; D remains unclear. CDR3 length: 11 amino acids. The V and J ends lost 3 bases and 8 bases respectively, with 7 bases between them. CDR1 LGHDT and CDR2 YNNKEL come from the germline V gene (reference sequence). CDR3 protein: CASSHTPGYTF. CDR3 in DNA: TGTGCCAGCAGCCACACACCCGGCTACACCTTC.

This sequence joins TRBV7-2 and TRBJ1-1, with TRBD1 identical over 8 bases. CDR1 and CDR2 (germline): SGHTA, FQGNSA. This CDR3 region has 16 residues. V lost 3 bases to trimming and J lost 4 bases; unmatched junction nucleotides: 10. CDR3: CASSLDRESIRTEAFF. CDR3 sequence (DNA): TGTGCCAGCAGCTTGGACAGGGAGTCGATCCGCACTGAAGCTTTCTTT. Full variable domain (remainder filled in from reference TRBV7-2 and TRBJ1-1): GAGVSQSPSNKVTEKGKDVELRCDPISGHTALYWYRQSLGQGLEFLIYFQGNSAPDKSGLPSDRFSAERTGGSVSTLTIQRTQQEDSAVYLCASSLDRESIRTEAFFGQGTRLTVV.

The V and J genes are TRBV18 and TRBJ2-7, with a tentative D call TRBD2 (5 bases). The CDR3 spans 14 residues. V dropped 2 bases and J dropped 0 bases, with 8 bases sitting between them. Looked up from germline, CDR1 is KGHSH and CDR2 is LQKENI. CDR3 in amino acids: CASSPGRASYEQYF. The DNA for the CDR3 is TGTGCCAGCTCACCAGGGCGGGCCTCCTACGAGCAGTACTTC.

The chain carries TRBV28 and TRBJ1-4; D is unclear. The CDR3 covers 13 residues. Germline CDR1 reads MDHEN; CDR2 reads SYDVKM. V was trimmed by 3 bases and J by 3 bases, leaving 5 bases between them. The CDR3 reads CASSFGSNEKLFF. The DNA of the CDR3 is TGTGCCAGCAGTTTTGGATCTAATGAAAAACTGTTTTTT.

This chain links TRBV5-4 with TRBJ2-7, with no clear D. This CDR3 comprises 13 residues. With 3 bases removed from V and 3 bases from J, the gap between germline ends came to 10 bases. CDR1 and CDR2 (germline): SGHNT, YYREEE (reference sequence). The CDR3, as DNA: TGTGCCAGCAGCTCCAACCTGGGCTACGAGCAGTACTTC. Translating gives CASSSNLGYEQYF.

V usage is TRBV5-5 and J usage is TRBJ2-2; 7 bases are a match to TRBD2. Germline loops: CDR1 SGHKS, CDR2 YYEKEE (reference sequence). The junction had 7 bases not matched to a gene; V was cut back by 0 bases and J by 5 bases. This CDR3 has 16 amino acids. The CDR3 coding sequence is TGTGCCAGCAGCTTGGATCCGGGGGGTCGGACCGGGGAGCTGTTTTTT. Its protein product is CASSLDPGGRTGELFF.